The 3 T cell receptor beta chains given below trace back to one sample, sequenced in a study of type 1 regulatory T cells. No cognate antigen is known for these TCRs. TCRdb re-called the reads with MiXCR, one entry per CDR3 protein. This table holds about 68,000 distinct CDR3 sequences, about 69% found once. The sample taken for sequencing was cultured T cells, either the whole culture or a sorted T cell fraction (not recorded which). Stated subset: Tr1-enriched cell product generated in vitro against host alloantigens. These receptors all stem from a human donor in good health.

The chain employs TRBV7-6 and TRBJ1-5, with D possibly being TRBD1 (6 bases). The CDR3 contains 15 residues. V shed 1 base and J shed 4 bases, with 11 bases lying between them. Germline V gives CDR1 SGHVS, CDR2 FNYEAQ. The DNA for the CDR3 is TGTGCCAGCAGCTTAGTGACAGGACCGAATCAGCCCCAGCATTTT. Protein product: CASSLVTGPNQPQHF.

CDR3 bases: TGTGCCAGCAGTCAACAGGGGATGGCCGAGACCCAGTACTTC. Translating it yields CASSQQGMAETQYF. The rearrangement joins TRBV6-5 to TRBJ2-5; TRBD1 aligns across 7 bases. The CDR3 runs 14 residues. From germline, CDR1 is MNHEY and CDR2 SVGAGI. The junction had 8 bases not matched to a gene; V was cut back by 5 bases and J by 5 bases.

In this sample, this clonotype turned up a few times. V and J are TRBV28 and TRBJ1-5; D is undetermined. V was shortened by 6 bases and J by 6 bases, with 18 bases between the two germline ends. The V gene's germline CDR1 is MDHEN and CDR2 SYDVKM. There are 15 residues in the CDR3. CDR3 DNA sequence: TGTGCCAGCAGCCCAGCCGGAGGTAGAAGTCAGCCCCAGCATTTT. Protein: CASSPAGGRSQPQHF.